This passage covers 12 T cell receptor beta chains from one sample sequenced in a study of T-cell reconstitution after alpha-beta-depleted transplantation in children. TCRbeta library preparation incorporated unique molecular identifiers. TCRdb re-called the PCR reads through MiXCR, storing one row per CDR3 protein. Of around 680,000 distinct CDR3 sequences listed, around a sixth are singletons. The source material was PBMCs from the stem cell graft donor, sampled from the stem cell graft. The receptors were sampled from a human donor who donated a stem cell graft to a child with acute myeloid leukemia.

This clonotype was observed many times. The chain joins TRBV10-2 to TRBJ2-6; maybe TRBD2 (5 bases). The V gene lost 10 bases and the J gene lost 4 bases, with 20 bases spanning the gap. CDR3 size: 16 residues. Germline V gives CDR1 WSHSY, CDR2 SAAADI. The CDR3 protein is CATAETDREGANVLTF. CDR3 DNA: TGCGCCACCGCGGAAACTGATAGGGAGGGGGCCAACGTCCTGACTTTC.

This CDR3 reads CASSLSSGGTGDGYTF. For the CDR3, the DNA is TGTGCCAGCAGCTTAAGTTCCGGGGGCACCGGAGATGGCTACACCTTC. This rearrangement joins TRBV7-9 to TRBJ1-2, with a possible D match to TRBD1 (6 bases). Germline CDR1 is SEHNR and CDR2 is FQNEAQ (reference sequence). Trimming took 2 bases from V and 6 from J, leaving 19 bases between them. This CDR3 has 16 amino acids.

This clonotype appeared many times. The chain is built from TRBV7-2 and TRBJ1-1; D is unresolved. The CDR3 contains 13 residues. Trimming shortened V by 1 base and J by 8 bases, and 11 bases separated the two germline ends. The germline CDR1 and CDR2 sequences are SGHTA and FQGNSA. The CDR3 DNA reads TGTGCCAGCAGCTTAGGTTATGGAGGGGAAGCTTTCTTT. The encoded protein is CASSLGYGGEAFF.

This clonotype was seen more than once but under ten times. V and J are TRBV20-1 and TRBJ1-5; 7 bases fit TRBD1. V lost 5 bases to trimming and J lost 7 bases; unmatched junction nucleotides: 11. The CDR3 covers 14 residues. CDR1 DFQATT and CDR2 SNEGSKA come from the germline V gene (reference sequence). The CDR3 nucleotides are TGCAGTGCTCCGCAGGGGGGGGTGGCACAGCCCCAGCATTTT. Translation: CSAPQGGVAQPQHF.

The chain couples TRBV10-3 to TRBJ2-3; 7 bases agree with TRBD1. V shed 0 bases and J 2 bases; nucleotides not matched to a gene: 5. This CDR3 is 16 amino acids long. Germline loops: CDR1 ENHRY, CDR2 SYGVKD. CDR3 sequence reads: CAISESDTGATDTQYF. The CDR3 coding sequence is TGTGCCATCAGTGAGTCGGACACAGGGGCCACAGATACGCAGTATTTT.

The CDR3 bases are TGTGCCAGCAGCCAAACAGGGAATAATGAAAAACTGTTTTTT. It encodes CASSQTGNNEKLFF. V gene TRBV7-8 combines with J gene TRBJ1-4; a possible D gene is TRBD1 (6 bases). From germline, CDR1 is SGHVS and CDR2 FQNEAQ. V was trimmed by 5 bases and J by 4 bases, leaving 11 bases between them. This CDR3 comprises 14 residues.

A few counts support this clonotype. The genes are TRBV12-5 and TRBJ2-3; D might be TRBD2 (7 bases). In germline, CDR1 is LGHNT, CDR2 FRNRAP. Trimming removed 4 bases from V and 0 bases from J, with 11 bases in between. CDR3 length: 15 residues. The CDR3 nucleotides read TGTGCTAGTGGTTGGGGGGGCTCTAGCACAGATACGCAGTATTTT. Amino acids: CASGWGGSSTDTQYF. Complete variable domain (other parts from reference TRBV12-5 and TRBJ2-3): DARVTQTPRHKVTEMGQEVTMRCQPILGHNTVFWYRQTMMQGLELLAYFRNRAPLDDSGMPKDRFSAEMPDATLATLKIQPSEPRDSAVYFCASGWGGSSTDTQYFGPGTRLTVL.

This clonotype appeared many times. The rearrangement uses TRBV6-2 or TRBV6-3 and TRBJ2-2, with 13 bases matching TRBD2. The ends lost 2 bases at V and 4 bases at J; junction bases unmatched: 4. In germline, CDR1 is MNHEY, CDR2 SVGEGT. This CDR3 contains 17 residues. The CDR3 is CASSYGTSGTVTGELFF. DNA for the CDR3: TGTGCCAGCAGTTACGGGACTAGCGGGACAGTCACCGGGGAGCTGTTTTTT.

Points on this clonotype: With a much larger clone just one base away, this may be a read error. In this CDR3 the conserved last residue, phenylalanine or tryptophan, is missing, so a read error is likely. The chain joins TRBV29-1 to TRBJ2-2; the D is unclear. This CDR3 has 13 amino acids. Trimming pared 4 bases from V and 1 base from J, leaving 7 bases between. Germline CDR1 and CDR2: SQVTM and ANQGSEA. The CDR3 bases are TGCAGCGTTGGGACGGTGAACACCGGGGAGCTGTTTGTT. Its translation: CSVGTVNTGELFV.

This clonotype was recorded many times. This rearrangement joins TRBV20-1 to TRBJ2-3, with 10 bases that match TRBD2. The CDR3 sequence is 14 residues long. Per the germline V gene, CDR1 is DFQATT and CDR2 is SNEGSKA (reference sequence). V dropped 4 bases and J dropped 5; count of bases not matched to a gene: 6. This CDR3 is CSATASGGGDTQYF. CDR3 sequence (DNA): TGCAGTGCTACCGCTAGCGGGGGCGGAGATACGCAGTATTTT.

The CDR3 sequence is CASSPGVYTYEQYF. The CDR3 nucleotides are TGTGCCAGCAGCCCCGGGGTTTACACCTACGAGCAGTACTTC. J is TRBJ2-7 and V is TRBV5-6; tentative D call: TRBD2 (5 bases). Germline V CDR1 and CDR2: SGHDT, YYEEEE. V was pared by 4 bases and J by 2 bases, with 13 bases between. CDR3 size: 14 residues.

The chain is built from TRBV4-3 and TRBJ1-3, with 7 bases fitting TRBD1. V shed 3 bases and J 0 bases; nucleotides not matched to a gene: 5. The CDR3 is made up of 16 amino acids. Looked up from germline, CDR1 is LGHNA and CDR2 is YSLEER. This chain's CDR3 is CASSHHRGGSGNTIYF. CDR3 nucleotides: TGCGCCAGCAGCCACCACAGGGGAGGCTCTGGAAACACCATATATTTT.